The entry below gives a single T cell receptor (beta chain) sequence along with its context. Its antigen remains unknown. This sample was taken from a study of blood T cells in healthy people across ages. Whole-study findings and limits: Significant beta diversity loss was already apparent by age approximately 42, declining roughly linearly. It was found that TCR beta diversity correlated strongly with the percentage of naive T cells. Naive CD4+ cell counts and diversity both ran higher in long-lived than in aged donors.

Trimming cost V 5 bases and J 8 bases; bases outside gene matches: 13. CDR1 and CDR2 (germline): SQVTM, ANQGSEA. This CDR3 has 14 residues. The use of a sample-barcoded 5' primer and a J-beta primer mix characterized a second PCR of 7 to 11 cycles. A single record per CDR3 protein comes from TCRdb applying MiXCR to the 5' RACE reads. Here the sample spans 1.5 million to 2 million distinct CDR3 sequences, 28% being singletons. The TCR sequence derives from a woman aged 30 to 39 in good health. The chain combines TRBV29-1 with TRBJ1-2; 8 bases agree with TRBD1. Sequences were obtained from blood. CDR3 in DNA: TGCAGCGTTTACCTCCCGGGACAGGCTTCGGGCTACACCTTC. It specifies CSVYLPGQASGYTF.